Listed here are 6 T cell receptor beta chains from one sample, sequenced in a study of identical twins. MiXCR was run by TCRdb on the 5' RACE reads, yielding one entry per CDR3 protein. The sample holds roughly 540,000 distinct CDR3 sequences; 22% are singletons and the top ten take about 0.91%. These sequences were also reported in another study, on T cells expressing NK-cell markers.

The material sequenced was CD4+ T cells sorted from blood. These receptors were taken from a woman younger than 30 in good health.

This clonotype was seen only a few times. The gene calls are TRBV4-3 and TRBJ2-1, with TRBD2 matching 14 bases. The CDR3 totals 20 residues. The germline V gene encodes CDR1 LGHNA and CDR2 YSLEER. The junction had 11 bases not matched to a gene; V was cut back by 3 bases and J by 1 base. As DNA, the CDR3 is TGCGCCAGCAGCCATGCGGCCGGGACTAGCGGGAGACGGTCCTACAATGAGCAGTTCTTC. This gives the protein CASSHAAGTSGRRSYNEQFF.

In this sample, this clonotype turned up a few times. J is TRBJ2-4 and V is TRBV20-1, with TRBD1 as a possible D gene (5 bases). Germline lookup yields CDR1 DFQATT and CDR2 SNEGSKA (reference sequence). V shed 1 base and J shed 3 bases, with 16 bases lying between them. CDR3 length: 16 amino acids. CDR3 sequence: CSARGLGRSGKNIQYF. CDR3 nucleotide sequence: TGCAGTGCTAGAGGGTTGGGGCGATCGGGCAAAAACATTCAGTACTTC.

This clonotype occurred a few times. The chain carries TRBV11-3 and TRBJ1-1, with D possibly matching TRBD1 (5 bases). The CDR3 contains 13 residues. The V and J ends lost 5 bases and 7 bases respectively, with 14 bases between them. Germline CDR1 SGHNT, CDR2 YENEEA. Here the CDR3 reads CASSAGPTFEAFF. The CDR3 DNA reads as TGTGCCAGCAGCGCGGGACCAACTTTTGAAGCTTTCTTT.

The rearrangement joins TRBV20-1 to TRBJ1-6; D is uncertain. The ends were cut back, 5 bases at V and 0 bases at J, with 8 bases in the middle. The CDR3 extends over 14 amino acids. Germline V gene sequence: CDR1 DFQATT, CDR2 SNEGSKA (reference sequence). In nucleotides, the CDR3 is TGCAGTGCTGTTCGAAGCTCCTATAATTCACCCCTCCACTTT. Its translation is CSAVRSSYNSPLHF.

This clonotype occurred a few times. The CDR3 loop reads CASRTGLPDTQYF. DNA for the CDR3: TGTGCCAGCAGGACGGGACTCCCTGATACGCAGTATTTT. The chain carries TRBV7-2 and TRBJ2-3; D perhaps matches TRBD2 (6 bases). CDR1 is SGHTA and CDR2 is FQGNSA in the germline V gene. This CDR3 spans 13 amino acids. The V end lost 6 bases, the J end lost 6 bases, and 13 bases lay between the germline ends.

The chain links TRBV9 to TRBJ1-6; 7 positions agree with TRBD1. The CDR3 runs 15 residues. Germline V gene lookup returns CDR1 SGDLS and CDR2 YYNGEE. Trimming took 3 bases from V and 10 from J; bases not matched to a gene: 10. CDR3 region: CASSAQGGSYSPLHF. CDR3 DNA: TGTGCCAGCAGCGCCCAGGGGGGCAGTTACTCACCCCTCCACTTT.